This TCR beta chain was profiled in a study of cytomegalovirus exposure and HLA in healthy donors. Sequencing was performed with immunoSEQ multiplex PCR; in TCRdb, only in-frame clones are kept and a portion is missing. The data hold 100,000 to 150,000 clones, with 70% to 90% observed a single time. Study-wide results and caveats: The study recorded 164 TCR beta chains that were cytomegalovirus-associated. The classifier, whose performance was assessed in both the original and validation cohorts, reportedly diagnosed cytomegalovirus status with high specificity and sensitivity. In vitro experiments confirmed that three CMV-associated chains were specific for CMV antigens. There were some public TCRs occurring in many donors, but most TCR sequences were rare.

Comment on this clone: Its antigen is not known.

The CDR3 runs 11 residues. V was trimmed by 10 bases and J by 4 bases, leaving 11 bases between them. The germline V gene has CDR1 MNHEY and CDR2 SMNVEV (reference sequence). The receptor comes from a woman in her late teens or twenties in good health and CMV-seronegative. The rearrangement links TRBV27 to TRBJ2-7; D perhaps matches TRBD2 (5 bases). Source material: PBMCs. The CDR3 nucleotides are TGTGCCACCGGACTTCTTTACGAGCAGTACTTC. Translated, it gives CATGLLYEQYF.